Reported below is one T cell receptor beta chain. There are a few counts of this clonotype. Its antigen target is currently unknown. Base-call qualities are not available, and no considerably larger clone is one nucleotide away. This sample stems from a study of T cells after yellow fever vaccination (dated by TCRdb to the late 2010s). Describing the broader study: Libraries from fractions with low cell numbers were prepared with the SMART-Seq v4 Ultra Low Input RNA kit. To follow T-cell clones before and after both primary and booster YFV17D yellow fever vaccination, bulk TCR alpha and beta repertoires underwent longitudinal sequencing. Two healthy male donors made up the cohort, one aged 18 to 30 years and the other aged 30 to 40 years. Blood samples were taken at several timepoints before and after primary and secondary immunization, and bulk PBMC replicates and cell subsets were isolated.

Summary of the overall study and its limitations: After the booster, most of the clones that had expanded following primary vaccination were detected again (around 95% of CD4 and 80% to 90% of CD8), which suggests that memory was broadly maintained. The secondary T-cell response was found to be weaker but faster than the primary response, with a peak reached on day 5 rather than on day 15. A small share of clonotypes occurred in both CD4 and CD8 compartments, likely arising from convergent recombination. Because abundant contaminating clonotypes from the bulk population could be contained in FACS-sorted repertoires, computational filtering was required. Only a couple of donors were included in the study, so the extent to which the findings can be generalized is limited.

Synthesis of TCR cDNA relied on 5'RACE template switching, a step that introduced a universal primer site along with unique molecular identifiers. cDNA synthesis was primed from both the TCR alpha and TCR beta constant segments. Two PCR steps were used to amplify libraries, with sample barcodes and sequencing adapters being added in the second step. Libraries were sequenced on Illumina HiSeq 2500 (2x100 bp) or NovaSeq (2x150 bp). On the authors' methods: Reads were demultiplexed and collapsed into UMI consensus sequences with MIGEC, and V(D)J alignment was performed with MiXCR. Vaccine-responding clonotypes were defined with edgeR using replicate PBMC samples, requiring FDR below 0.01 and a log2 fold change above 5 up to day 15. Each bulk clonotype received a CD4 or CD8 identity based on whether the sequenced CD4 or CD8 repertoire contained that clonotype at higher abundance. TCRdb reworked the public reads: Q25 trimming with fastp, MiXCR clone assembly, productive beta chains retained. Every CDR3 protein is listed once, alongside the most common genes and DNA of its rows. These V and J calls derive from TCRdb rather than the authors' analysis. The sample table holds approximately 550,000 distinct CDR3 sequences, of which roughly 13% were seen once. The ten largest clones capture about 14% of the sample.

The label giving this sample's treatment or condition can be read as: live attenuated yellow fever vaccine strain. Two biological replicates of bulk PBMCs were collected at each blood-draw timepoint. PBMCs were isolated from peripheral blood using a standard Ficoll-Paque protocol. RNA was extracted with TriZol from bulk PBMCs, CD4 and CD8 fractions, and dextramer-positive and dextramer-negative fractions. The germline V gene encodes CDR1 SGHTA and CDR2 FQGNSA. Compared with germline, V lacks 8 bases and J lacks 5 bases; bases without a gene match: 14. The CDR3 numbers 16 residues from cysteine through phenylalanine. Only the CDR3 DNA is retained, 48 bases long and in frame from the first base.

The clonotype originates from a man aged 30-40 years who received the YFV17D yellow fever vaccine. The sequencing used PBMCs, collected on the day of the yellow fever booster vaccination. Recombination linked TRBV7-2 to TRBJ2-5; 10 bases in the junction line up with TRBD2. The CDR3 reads CASGLSVLAGLETQYF. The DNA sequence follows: TGTGCCAGCGGTCTCTCGGTACTAGCGGGATTGGAGACCCAGTACTTC.